Given below is one TCR beta chain in context. No antigen is known for it. The record has no base qualities; no much larger clone is one base away. Whole blood was collected in K2EDTA tubes by collaborating institutions according to the institutions' own protocols. For TCRbeta analysis, collaborator samples were shipped as frozen whole blood, as isolated PBMCs, or as DNA extracted from either sample type. The CDR3 covers 14 residues, taking in both the cysteine and the phenylalanine. The entry retains the CDR3 DNA only, 42 bases that are in frame from base 1. The germline V gene (reference sequence) sets CDR1 to SGHNT and CDR2 to YYREEE. For this chain, trimming is 3 bases at the V end and 3 bases at the J end, and the number of junction bases without a gene match is 5. This entry is derived from a study of blood T cell repertoires in COVID-19 (dated by TCRdb to 2019 to 2021). In terms of the full investigation: Samples from collaborators originated in the United States, Italy and Spain and spanned both the acute and convalescent phases of COVID-19. The material from the prospective study consisted of cDNA or gDNA derived from T cells, B-cell-depleted T cells, or PBMCs. The dataset comprised deeply sampled blood TCRbeta repertoires from subjects exposed to, actively infected with, or recovered from COVID-19. A freely available public database, intended as a resource for researchers studying the immune response to SARS-CoV-2, is where the repertoires were released. The samples were drawn from two sources: the first 160 participants of the ongoing ImmuneRACE study, and fewer than 1,500 subjects contributed by 6 global collaborators. Nearly every sample came with metadata listing a de-identified subject ID, COVID-19 status, age in years and sex. Where available, HLA class I and class II types were obtained from metadata supplied by the sample provider rather than from assay-based typing. Overall results and qualifications from the work: The amount of clinical and demographic metadata varied by source and participant and was provided uncurated.

The immunoSEQ Assay, a bias-controlled multiplex PCR, was used to amplify TCRbeta CDR3 regions from genomic DNA. For the original study's pipeline: The number of nucleated cells in each sample was estimated by amplification of reference gene primers within the assay. To quantify the absolute abundance of each unique TCRbeta CDR3 rearrangement, sequence reads were collapsed and filtered. For each sample, productive Simpson clonality was calculated as the square root of Simpson's diversity index over productive rearrangements. The table comes from immuneACCESS by way of TCRdb, which keeps in-frame sequences with V and J called. Part of the clones is missing from these tables; in studies checked, under half for an unresolved V gene and the rest for unknown reasons. V, J and clone size are taken as reported in that table, and D and trimming were inferred from the DNA itself. This sample lists about 230,000 clones; roughly 80% were detected once. About 2.5% of the sample is taken by the ten largest.

The receptor's source is a woman in her 70s with active or convalescent COVID-19. Material for sequencing was peripheral blood. Here the chain combines TRBV5-4 and TRBJ1-1; TRBD1 agrees with 7 junctional bases. The DNA sequence is TGTGCCAGCAGCTCGGGACAGCCCTACACTGAAGCTTTCTTT. Its protein product is CASSSGQPYTEAFF.